Reported below is one T cell receptor (beta chain). Its antigen is not yet known. No much larger clone exists at a distance of one base, and base qualities are not known. This sample is drawn from a study of cytomegalovirus exposure and HLA in healthy donors (dated by TCRdb to about 2017). General notes on the study: An earlier analysis of some 600 of the donors reported approximately 260 Gb of sequence data and some 110 million unique TCR beta sequences obtained from roughly 180 million T cells. Around 330 gigabases of sequencing data and around 90 million unique TCR sequences made up an early release that covered roughly 670 HLA-typed donors. Of the roughly 400 genotyped donors, 81% were placed in the genetic ancestry cluster associated with self-reported Caucasian donors. The study aimed to test whether signatures of past pathogen exposure could be identified by cataloging public T cell receptors. The T cell repertoires of some 700 subjects were profiled by immunosequencing and related to cytomegalovirus serostatus. Along with the approximately 700-subject first cohort, a separate validation cohort of over 90 different subjects was used. The study combined high-throughput TCR immunosequencing, statistical association of individual TCRs with disease status, and machine learning to predict cytomegalovirus infection status. In a later analysis, previously published TCR beta repertoires from roughly 710 donors were re-analyzed and high-resolution HLA genotyping was added so that TCR occurrence patterns could be studied. In the later analysis, no new phenotypic data were used to find candidate immune exposures; instead, reliance was placed on TCR beta sequences and their occurrence across donors. An earlier analysis of around 640 of the donors used high-throughput TCR beta sequencing to judge whether each TCR beta V gene segment behaved as functional or pseudogenic. Donor age, sex, ethnicity and CMV serostatus were compiled alongside the repertoire data. A later genetic analysis took genome-wide SNP genotypes for about 55% of the 666 donors and used that subset as a discovery cohort. Every repertoire in the discovery cohort had been generated on one and the same sequencing platform. HLA typing included class I and class II loci at four-digit resolution. Typing coverage differed by locus: A, B, C, DRB1 and DQB1 were typed in about 620-630 donors, DQA1 in about 550, DPA1 in some 600, and DPB1 in approximately 450. About 5 DR-DQ haplotypes were handled as single units for association and clustering, since linkage in the cohort was strong. Among roughly 400 genotyped donors of the cohort, an average of approximately 220,000 unique TCR beta nucleotide sequences was sequenced per donor, of which 15% to 20% were non-productive. Broader findings and caveats from the paper: In the study, some 160 TCR beta chains were listed as associated with cytomegalovirus. Most CMV-associated TCR beta chains appeared to be HLA-restricted in a later analysis, and the HLA associations seemed to be driven largely by CMV exposure. According to a later analysis, parvovirus B19, influenza, CMV and Epstein-Barr virus appeared linked to several top co-occurrence clusters. In an earlier analysis of about 600 of the donors, most TCR beta V segments appeared in productive rearrangements about 87% or about 30% of the time, broadly matching IMGT annotations. For the cohort, immune exposure information was limited to CMV serostatus. In a later analysis, TCR association rates were found to vary across HLA loci, with the most associated TCRs seen for DRB1 alleles and the fewest for HLA-C alleles. In a later genetic analysis, fewer N-insertions in productive TCRs were reported among donors in an Asian-associated ancestry cluster than the approximately 670-donor mean. The presence/absence analyses assumed that sequencing depth was roughly uniform across donors, and that assumption may not be true. This cohort had only TCR beta chains sequenced, and the lack of alpha or paired-chain data limited which features could be detected. A further reported finding was that TCR beta sequences accurately predicted the HLA-A and HLA-B alleles for most subjects in the first cohort. Three of the identified cytomegalovirus-associated TCR beta chains were confirmed in vitro to be specific for cytomegalovirus antigens. Compared with equally common non-associated chains, HLA-associated TCR beta chains in a later analysis were more clonally expanded and had lower generation probabilities. Because the 87-base-pair reads could not distinguish some IMGT-functional V segments, including TRBV6-2 and TRBV6-3, those segments were excluded. The classifier was reported to diagnose cytomegalovirus status with high specificity and sensitivity in both the original and validation cohorts. Because some donors lacked HLA typing at each locus, the association tests relied only on the typed subset. The sequencing pipeline was judged likely to have produced a cluster of highly shared sequence variants as a technical artifact. At a false discovery rate of 0.05, a later analysis linked 15,000 to 20,000 TCR beta sequences to specific HLA alleles. Linkage disequilibrium might explain the correlated functional status among segregating V segments, but an unknown experimental factor could not be excluded. Strong co-occurrence of HLA alleles, especially DR and DQ, made assigning TCR associations to individual alleles difficult. A later genetic analysis associated a missense DCLRE1C variant with V-gene and J-gene trimming of TCR beta chains, and an independent cohort replicated the association. Because counts were too low, roughly 17 rarely observed V segments, including chromosome 9 orphons, were left out of the earlier analysis of about 500 of the donors. It was suggested by the authors that the approach could potentially be generalized to other disease states and immunological phenotypes. Across donors, most TCR sequences were observed very rarely, whereas some public TCRs were present in many individuals.

Libraries were constructed by the immunoSEQ multiplex PCR assay. The multiplex PCR relied on a mix of 60 forward primers for TCR Vbeta segments and 13 reverse primers for TCR Jbeta segments. Amplification of the CDR3 region of rearranged TCR beta genes was performed with a multiplex PCR assay on genomic DNA. The amplified TCR beta libraries were sequenced on the Illumina HiSeq System as 87-base-pair reads. The authors' pipeline ran thus. Across the 670 or so repertoires, a later analysis counted 75 million to 90 million unique TCR beta chains, some 11 million of which were shared by at least two donors. A nearest-neighbor algorithm error-corrected the raw reads and collapsed the reads into unique sequences, merging closely related sequences to remove PCR and sequencing errors. V, D and J gene segments were assigned by aligning CDR3 sequences to IMGT reference sequences. For a sequence to be retained, a match of at least six nucleotides was required to both a V gene segment and a J gene segment. Rearrangements were classified as productive when the CDR3 lacked stop codons and remained in frame with V and J, and all other rearrangements were classified as non-productive. CDR3 was defined according to IMGT convention as the region running from the second conserved V-encoded cysteine to the conserved J-encoded phenylalanine. In an earlier analysis of more than 550 of the donors, sequences lacking an unambiguous match to a single V gene segment were excluded. In an earlier analysis of approximately 560 of the donors, a V segment was called functional when productive rearrangements were above 56.7%, and segregating when the standard deviation between donors exceeded 5%. To diagnose cytomegalovirus status from the catalog of TCR beta chain sequences, a statistical classification framework was built. V and J gene assignment, in a later analysis, came from comparing TCR nucleotide sequences with IMGT/GENE-DB human TR gene sequences. The TCRdist pipeline was used in a later analysis to assign CDR3 sequences and most-parsimonious VDJ recombination scenarios. In a later analysis, each TCR beta chain was defined by its CDR3 amino acid sequence together with its V-gene family, and reads without a unique V-gene family were excluded. In a later analysis, fewer than 650 highly shared, low-generation-probability nucleotide sequences were removed to address suspected cross-contamination and a sequencing artifact. In a later analysis, a clonal expansion index was calculated for each public chain from normalized within-repertoire ranks of inferred template counts. In a later analysis, generation probabilities were computed using a VDJ recombination model fitted to out-of-frame rearrangements, and the results were checked against IGoR. Hypergeometric tests were used in a later analysis to score TCR-TCR, TCR-HLA and TCR-CMV co-occurrence, with a repertoire-size bias correction applied to the TCR pairs. In a later analysis, false discovery rates were estimated by permuting HLA or CMV assignments 20 times. In a later analysis, co-occurring TCRs were grouped using DBSCAN, with TCRdist sequence similarity added in when clustering inside HLA-allele-positive subsets. Co-occurrence clustering excluded repertoires with fewer than 30,000 or more than 120,000 public chains, plus five with anomalous nucleotide sharing. Here the immuneACCESS table is served through TCRdb, limited to in-frame sequences with V and J called. Missing clones are a known gap in these copies; in checked studies unresolved V genes cover under half, and the rest lacks a known reason. V and J calls and clone size are as listed in that table; D and trimming were resolved from the DNA. This sample gives around 300,000 clones in total; around 90% of them show up just once. The ten top clones hold about 2.3% of the sample.

CDR1 and CDR2 (SGHKS, YYEKEE) derive from the germline V gene (reference sequence). The trim is 4 bases for V and 0 bases for J, with a gap of 16 bases between the germline ends. The CDR3 contains 16 residues, cysteine and phenylalanine counted. Only the CDR3 DNA is retained, 48 bases long and in frame from the first base. The cohort comprised around 700 healthy bone marrow donors. All cohort members were sampled while nominally healthy, although unrecorded immune exposures were likely present. The donor was CMV seronegative and was included in the group of a few hundred seronegative cohort members. Every donor gave a peripheral blood sample, and the peripheral blood mononuclear cells from that sample were used for TCR beta sequencing. Genomic DNA was extracted from the blood cell samples with the Qiagen DNeasy Blood Extraction Kit.

The sequence derives from a woman under 30 in good health and CMV-seronegative. Recombination connected TRBV5-5 to TRBJ1-1; D gene: possibly TRBD1, on 5 matching bases. Sequenced input: PBMCs. The encoded CDR3 is CASSEWGEYLNTEAFF. The base sequence is TGTGCCAGCAGCGAATGGGGGGAATATTTGAACACTGAAGCTTTCTTT.